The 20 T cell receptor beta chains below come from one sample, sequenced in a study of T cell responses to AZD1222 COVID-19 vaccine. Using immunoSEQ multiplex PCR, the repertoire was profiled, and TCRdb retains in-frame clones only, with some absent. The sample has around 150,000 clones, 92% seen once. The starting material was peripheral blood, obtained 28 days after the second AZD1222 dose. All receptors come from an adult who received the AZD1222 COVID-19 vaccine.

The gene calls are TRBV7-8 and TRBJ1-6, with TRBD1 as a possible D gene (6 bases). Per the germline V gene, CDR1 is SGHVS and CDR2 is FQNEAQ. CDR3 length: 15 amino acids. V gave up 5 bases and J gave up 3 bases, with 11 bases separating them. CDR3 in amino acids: CASSPPGHYNSPLHF. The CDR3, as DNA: TGTGCCAGCAGCCCTCCGGGACACTATAATTCACCCCTCCACTTT.

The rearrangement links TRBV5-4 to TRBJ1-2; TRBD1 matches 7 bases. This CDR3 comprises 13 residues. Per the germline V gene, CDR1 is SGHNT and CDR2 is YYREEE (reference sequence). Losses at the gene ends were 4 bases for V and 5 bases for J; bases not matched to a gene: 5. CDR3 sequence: CASSEPGQYGYTF. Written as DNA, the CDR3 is TGTGCCAGCAGCGAACCGGGACAGTATGGCTACACCTTC.

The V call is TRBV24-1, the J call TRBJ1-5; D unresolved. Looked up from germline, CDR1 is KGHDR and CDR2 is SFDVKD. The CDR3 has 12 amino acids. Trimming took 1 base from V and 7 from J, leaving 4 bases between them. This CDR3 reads CATSDFWQPQHF. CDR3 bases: TGTGCCACCAGTGATTTTTGGCAGCCCCAGCATTTT.

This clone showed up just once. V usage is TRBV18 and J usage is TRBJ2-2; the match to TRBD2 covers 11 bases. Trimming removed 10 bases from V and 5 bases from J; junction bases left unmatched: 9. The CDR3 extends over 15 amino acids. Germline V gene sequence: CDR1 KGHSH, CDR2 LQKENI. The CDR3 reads CATPRWTSGTGELFF. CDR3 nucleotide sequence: TGTGCCACCCCACGGTGGACTAGCGGGACCGGGGAGCTGTTTTTT.

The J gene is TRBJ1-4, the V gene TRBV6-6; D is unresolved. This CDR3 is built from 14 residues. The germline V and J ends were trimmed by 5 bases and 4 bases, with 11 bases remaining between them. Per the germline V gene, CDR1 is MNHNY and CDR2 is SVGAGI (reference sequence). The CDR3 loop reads CASSGGNLNEKLFF. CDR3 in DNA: TGTGCCAGCAGTGGCGGGAACCTTAATGAAAAACTGTTTTTT.

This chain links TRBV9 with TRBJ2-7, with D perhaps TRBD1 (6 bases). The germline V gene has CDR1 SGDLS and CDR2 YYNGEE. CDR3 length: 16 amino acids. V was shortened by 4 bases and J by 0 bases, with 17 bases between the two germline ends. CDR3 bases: TGTGCCAGCAGCCCTCTAACGGGGACAAGCTCCTACGAGCAGTACTTC. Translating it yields CASSPLTGTSSYEQYF. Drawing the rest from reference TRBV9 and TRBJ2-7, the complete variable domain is DSGVTQTPKHLITATGQRVTLRCSPRSGDLSVYWYQQSLDQGLQFLIQYYNGEERAKGNILERFSAQQFPDLHSELNLSSLELGDSALYFCASSPLTGTSSYEQYFGPGTRLTVT.

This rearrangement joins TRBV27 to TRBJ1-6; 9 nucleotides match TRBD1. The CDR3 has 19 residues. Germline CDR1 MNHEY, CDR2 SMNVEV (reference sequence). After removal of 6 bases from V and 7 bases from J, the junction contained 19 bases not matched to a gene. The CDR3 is CASSFTLGQGSWRNSPLHF. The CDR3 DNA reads TGTGCCAGCAGCTTTACGTTGGGACAGGGTAGTTGGCGGAATTCACCCCTCCACTTT.

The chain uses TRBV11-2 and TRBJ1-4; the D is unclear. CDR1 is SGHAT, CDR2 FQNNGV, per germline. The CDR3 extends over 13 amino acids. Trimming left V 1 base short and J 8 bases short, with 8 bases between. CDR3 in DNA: TGTGCCAGCAGCTTAGGGGCTGGAGAAAAACTGTTTTTT. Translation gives CASSLGAGEKLFF.

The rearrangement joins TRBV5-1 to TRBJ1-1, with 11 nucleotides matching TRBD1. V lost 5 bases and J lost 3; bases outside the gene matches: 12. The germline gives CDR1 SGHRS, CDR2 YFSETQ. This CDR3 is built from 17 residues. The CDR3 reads CASRYNRDRGLDTEAFF. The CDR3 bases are TGCGCCAGCAGATACAACCGGGACAGGGGGTTGGACACTGAAGCTTTCTTT.

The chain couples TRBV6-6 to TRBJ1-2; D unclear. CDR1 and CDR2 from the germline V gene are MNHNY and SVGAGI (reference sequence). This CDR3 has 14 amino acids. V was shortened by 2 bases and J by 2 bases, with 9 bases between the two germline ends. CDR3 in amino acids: CASSYLTLNYGYTF. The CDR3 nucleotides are TGTGCCAGCAGTTACCTAACACTCAACTATGGCTACACCTTC.

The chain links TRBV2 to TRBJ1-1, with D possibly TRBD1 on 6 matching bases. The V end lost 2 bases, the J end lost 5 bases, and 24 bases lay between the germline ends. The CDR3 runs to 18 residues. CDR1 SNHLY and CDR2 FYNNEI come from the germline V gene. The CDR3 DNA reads TGTGCCAGCAGTGAAAGGAGTTTGGTGCCAGGGGAAAGGACTGAAGCTTTCTTT. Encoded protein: CASSERSLVPGERTEAFF.

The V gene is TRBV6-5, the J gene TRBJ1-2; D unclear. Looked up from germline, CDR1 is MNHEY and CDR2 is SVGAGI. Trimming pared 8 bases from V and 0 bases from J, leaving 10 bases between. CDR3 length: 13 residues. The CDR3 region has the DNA TGTGCCAGCTCGGAAGGATCTAACTATGGCTACACCTTC. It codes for CASSEGSNYGYTF.

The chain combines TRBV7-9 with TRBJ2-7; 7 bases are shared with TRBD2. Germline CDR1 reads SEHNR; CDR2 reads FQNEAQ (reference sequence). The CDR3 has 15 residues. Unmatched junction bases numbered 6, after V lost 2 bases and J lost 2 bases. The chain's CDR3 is CASSLRTSRAYEQYF. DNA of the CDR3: TGTGCCAGCAGCTTAAGGACTAGTAGGGCCTACGAGCAGTACTTC. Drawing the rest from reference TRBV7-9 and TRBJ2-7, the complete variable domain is DTGVSQNPRHKITKRGQNVTFRCDPISEHNRLYWYRQTLGQGPEFLTYFQNEAQLEKSRLLSDRFSAERPKGSFSTLEIQRTEQGDSAMYLCASSLRTSRAYEQYFGPGTRLTVT.

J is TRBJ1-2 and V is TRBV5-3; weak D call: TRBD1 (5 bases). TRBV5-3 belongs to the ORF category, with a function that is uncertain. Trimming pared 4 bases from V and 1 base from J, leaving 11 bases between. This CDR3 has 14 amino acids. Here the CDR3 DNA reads TGTGCCAGAAGCGAAGGCGGGGGTAACTATGGCTACACCTTC. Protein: CARSEGGGNYGYTF.

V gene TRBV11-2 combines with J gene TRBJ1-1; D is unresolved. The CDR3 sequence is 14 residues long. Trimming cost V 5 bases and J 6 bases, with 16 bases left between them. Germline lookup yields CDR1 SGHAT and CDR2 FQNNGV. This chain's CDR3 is CASSPSLVGSEAFF. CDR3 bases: TGTGCCAGCAGCCCATCTCTCGTTGGGTCTGAAGCTTTCTTT.

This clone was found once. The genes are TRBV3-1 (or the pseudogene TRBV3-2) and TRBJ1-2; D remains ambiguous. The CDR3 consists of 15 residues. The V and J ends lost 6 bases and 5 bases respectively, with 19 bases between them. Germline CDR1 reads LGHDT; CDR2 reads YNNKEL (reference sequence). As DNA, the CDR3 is TGTGCCAGCAGTTCACGGGCCTCCCCCTTTTATGGCTACACCTTC. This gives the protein CASSSRASPFYGYTF.

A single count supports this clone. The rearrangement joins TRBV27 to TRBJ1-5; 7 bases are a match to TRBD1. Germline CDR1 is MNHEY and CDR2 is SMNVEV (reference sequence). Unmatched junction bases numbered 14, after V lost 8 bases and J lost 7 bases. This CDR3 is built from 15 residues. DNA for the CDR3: TGTGCCAGCGCCTTCTCGACAGGGCTTGAGCAGCCCCAGCATTTT. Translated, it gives CASAFSTGLEQPQHF.

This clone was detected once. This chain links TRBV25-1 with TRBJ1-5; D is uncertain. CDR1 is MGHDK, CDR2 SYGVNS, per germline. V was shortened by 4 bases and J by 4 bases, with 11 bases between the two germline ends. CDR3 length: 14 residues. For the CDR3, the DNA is TGTGCCAGCAGTGGAGGCAATACGAATCAGCCCCAGCATTTT. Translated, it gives CASSGGNTNQPQHF.

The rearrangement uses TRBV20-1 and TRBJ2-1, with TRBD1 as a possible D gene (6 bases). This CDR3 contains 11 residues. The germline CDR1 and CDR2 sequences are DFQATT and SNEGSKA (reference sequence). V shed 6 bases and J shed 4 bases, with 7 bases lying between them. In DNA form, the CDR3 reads TGCAGTGCGGGACAATACAATGAGCAGTTCTTC. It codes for CSAGQYNEQFF.

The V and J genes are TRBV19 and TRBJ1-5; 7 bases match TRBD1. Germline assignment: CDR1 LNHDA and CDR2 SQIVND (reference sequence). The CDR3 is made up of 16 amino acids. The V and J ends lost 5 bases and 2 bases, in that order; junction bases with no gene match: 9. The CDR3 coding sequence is TGTGCCAGTAGTGTCCGGGACAGAGCAGGCAATCAGCCCCAGCATTTT. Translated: CASSVRDRAGNQPQHF. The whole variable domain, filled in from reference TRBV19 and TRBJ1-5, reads DGGITQSPKYLFRKEGQNVTLSCEQNLNHDAMYWYRQDPGQGLRLIYYSQIVNDFQKGDIAEGYSVSREKKESFPLTVTSAQKNPTAFYLCASSVRDRAGNQPQHFGDGTRLSIL.